The 15 T cell receptor beta chains below were found in one sample sequenced in a study of T-cell reconstitution after alpha-beta-depleted transplantation in children. Preparation of the TCRbeta library was carried out with unique molecular identifiers. TCRdb used MiXCR to reprocess the PCR reads, holding one entry per CDR3 protein. The sample carries about 1,000,000 distinct CDR3 sequences, roughly 29% recorded once. Sequenced here: PBMCs, mostly from graft donor cells, sampled 360 days after TCRalphabeta/CD19-depleted stem cell transplant. The source of these receptors is a boy under three years old who had a stem cell transplant for SCID, so the T cells may come from the graft donor.

This clonotype has only a few counts. The chain uses TRBV28 and TRBJ2-5; no firm D call. There are 14 residues in the CDR3. The germline V gene encodes CDR1 MDHEN and CDR2 SYDVKM. The V end was cut by 3 bases, the J end by 5 bases, with 13 bases between. The CDR3: CASSFTPGWETQYF. The CDR3 DNA sequence: TGTGCCAGCAGTTTTACCCCGGGTTGGGAGACCCAGTACTTC.

The sample holds a few counts of this clonotype. V usage is TRBV5-1 and J usage is TRBJ2-7, with D possibly called TRBD1 or TRBD2 (5 bases each). Germline loops: CDR1 SGHRS, CDR2 YFSETQ. Trimming cost V 4 bases and J 3 bases, with 14 bases left between them. CDR3 length equals 14 residues. Here the CDR3 reads CASSPFVGGYEQYF. The CDR3 DNA reads as TGCGCCAGCAGCCCCTTCGTTGGGGGCTACGAGCAGTACTTC. The complete variable domain, with remaining parts taken from reference TRBV5-1 and TRBJ2-7, reads KAGVTQTPRYLIKTRGQQVTLSCSPISGHRSVSWYQQTPGQGLQFLFEYFSETQRNKGNFPGRFSGRQFSNSRSEMNVSTLELGDSALYLCASSPFVGGYEQYFGPGTRLTVT.

The table lists this clonotype with a few counts. CDR3 in DNA: TGCGCCAGCAGCCAAGAGTCCAACTGGAACACTGAAGCTTTCTTT. This sequence encodes CASSQESNWNTEAFF. V usage is TRBV4-1 and J usage is TRBJ1-1; D gene unclear. From germline, CDR1 is MGHRA and CDR2 YSYEKL. Trimming cost V 0 bases and J 1 base, with 9 bases left between them. CDR3 length: 15 amino acids.

The sample holds a few counts of this clonotype. V and J are TRBV20-1 and TRBJ2-3, with D perhaps TRBD1 or TRBD2 (5 bases each). CDR3 length equals 14 residues. CDR1 is DFQATT and CDR2 is SNEGSKA in the germline V gene (reference sequence). V shed 5 bases and J shed 6 bases, with 18 bases lying between them. CDR3: CSAPRDRVSDTQYF. In DNA, the CDR3 is TGCAGTGCTCCCCGGGACCGGGTTTCGGATACGCAGTATTTT.

Here the CDR3 DNA reads TGCGCCAGCAGCTTGGGACAGATGGGTTCTACGGGGCAGTACTTC. The encoded protein is CASSLGQMGSTGQYF. The gene calls are TRBV5-1 and TRBJ2-7, with D tentatively TRBD1 (5 bases). Trimming pared 0 bases from V and 9 bases from J, leaving 19 bases between. This CDR3 region has 15 residues. Germline CDR1 SGHRS, CDR2 YFSETQ. The variable domain in full, with the rest retrieved from reference TRBV5-1 and TRBJ2-7, is KAGVTQTPRYLIKTRGQQVTLSCSPISGHRSVSWYQQTPGQGLQFLFEYFSETQRNKGNFPGRFSGRQFSNSRSEMNVSTLELGDSALYLCASSLGQMGSTGQYFGPGTRLTVT.

This clonotype showed up just a few times. The V and J genes are TRBV6-5 and TRBJ2-5; possible D gene TRBD1, 6 bases. CDR1 is MNHEY and CDR2 is SVGAGI in the germline V gene. The CDR3 contains 15 residues. The germline V and J ends were trimmed by 2 bases and 11 bases, with 21 bases remaining between them. In DNA form, the CDR3 reads TGTGCCAGCAGTTACAAGTTAGGACAGACCAAAAATCAGTACTTC. Amino acids: CASSYKLGQTKNQYF.

In its sample, this clonotype was seen a few times. V is TRBV5-1 and J is TRBJ2-5; D gene unclear. The CDR3 spans 14 residues. The V gene's germline CDR1 is SGHRS and CDR2 YFSETQ. The ends were cut back, 1 base at V and 4 bases at J, with 11 bases in the middle. CDR3 region: CASSLRWLPETQYF. The CDR3 DNA reads as TGCGCCAGCAGCTTGAGATGGCTCCCAGAGACCCAGTACTTC.

J is TRBJ2-1 and V is TRBV4-1; weak D call: TRBD2 (9 bases). The CDR3 has 21 residues. V lost 0 bases, J lost 0 bases, and 24 bases lay in between. From germline, CDR1 is MGHRA and CDR2 YSYEKL. The CDR3 reads CASSQDAGGTGIASSYNEQFF. The DNA for the CDR3 is TGCGCCAGCAGCCAAGATGCGGGAGGGACAGGCATCGCCTCCTCCTACAATGAGCAGTTCTTC.

This clonotype has more than one count but fewer than ten. The V call is TRBV20-1, the J call TRBJ2-3; no definite D call. Germline CDR1 and CDR2: DFQATT and SNEGSKA (reference sequence). Trimming pared 6 bases from V and 1 base from J, leaving 11 bases between. The CDR3 is 13 residues long. CDR3 nucleotide sequence: TGCAGTGCCCCAAGCCAGGGCACAGATACGCAGTATTTT. As protein: CSAPSQGTDTQYF.

This chain uses TRBV6-2 or TRBV6-3 with TRBJ2-5, with no clear D. Germline V lookup: CDR1 MNHEY, CDR2 SVGEGT. Trimming removed 6 bases from V and 5 bases from J, with 19 bases in between. This CDR3 has 15 residues. The CDR3 region has the DNA TGTGCCAGCAGCCCCCCAGATACCCTGGGGGAGACCCAGTACTTC. It encodes CASSPPDTLGETQYF.

V is TRBV4-3 and J is TRBJ2-1; maybe TRBD2 (7 bases). Germline V lookup: CDR1 LGHNA, CDR2 YSLEER. CDR3 length: 15 residues. V lost 0 bases and J lost 8, with 14 bases in between. CDR3 in amino acids: CASSQDGGGADEQFF. In nucleotides, the CDR3 is TGCGCCAGCAGCCAAGATGGGGGGGGGGCCGATGAGCAGTTCTTC.

This rearrangement joins TRBV11-2 to TRBJ2-2; TRBD1 aligns across 7 bases. The length of the CDR3 is 14 residues. Unmatched junction bases numbered 4, after V lost 5 bases and J lost 4 bases. CDR1 SGHAT and CDR2 FQNNGV come from the germline V gene. CDR3: CASSTNRGTGELFF. CDR3 DNA sequence: TGTGCCAGCAGCACCAACAGGGGCACCGGGGAGCTGTTTTTT. The complete variable domain, with remaining parts taken from reference TRBV11-2 and TRBJ2-2, reads EAGVAQSPRYKIIEKRQSVAFWCNPISGHATLYWYQQILGQGPKLLIQFQNNGVVDDSQLPKDRFSAERLKGVDSTLKIQPAKLEDSAVYLCASSTNRGTGELFFGEGSRLTVL.

The chain couples TRBV12-3 or TRBV12-4 to TRBJ2-3; 9 bases agree with TRBD2. The CDR3 loop spans 16 amino acids. The J segment lost 4 bases and the V segment lost 7 bases, leaving 12 bases of the junction unmatched. CDR3 DNA: TGTGCCAGCAACTCCGCGGGGGGGCCCCTGTCAGATACGCAGTATTTT. Amino acids: CASNSAGGPLSDTQYF.

V usage is TRBV5-5 and J usage is TRBJ1-4, with a possible D match to TRBD1 (6 bases). Trimming took off 4 bases at V and 8 bases at J, with 15 bases between the two ends. The CDR3 has 14 amino acids. Germline V gives CDR1 SGHKS, CDR2 YYEKEE (reference sequence). The CDR3 loop reads CASSPPGAKEKLFF. Written as DNA, the CDR3 is TGTGCCAGCAGCCCCCCAGGGGCAAAGGAAAAACTGTTTTTT.

The CDR3 DNA is TGTGCCAGCAGCTACGTGGGGGCCGAGGGGGAGACCCAGTACTTC. It encodes CASSYVGAEGETQYF. This chain connects TRBV7-2 to TRBJ2-5, with D possibly matching TRBD1 (6 bases). Germline lookup yields CDR1 SGHTA and CDR2 FQGNSA. V was trimmed by 4 bases and J by 5 bases, leaving 17 bases between them. The CDR3 extends over 15 amino acids.